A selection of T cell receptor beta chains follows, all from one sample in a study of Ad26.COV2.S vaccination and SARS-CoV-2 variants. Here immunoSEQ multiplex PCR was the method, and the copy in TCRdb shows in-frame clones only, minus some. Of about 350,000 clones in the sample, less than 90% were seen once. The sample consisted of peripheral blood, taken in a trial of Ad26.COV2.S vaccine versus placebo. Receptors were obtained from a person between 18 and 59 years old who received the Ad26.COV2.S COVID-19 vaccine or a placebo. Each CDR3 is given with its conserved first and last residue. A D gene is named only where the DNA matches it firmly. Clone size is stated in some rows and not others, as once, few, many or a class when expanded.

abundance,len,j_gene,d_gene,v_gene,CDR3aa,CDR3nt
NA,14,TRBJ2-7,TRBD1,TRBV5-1,CASSSDRGIYEQYF,TGCGCCAGCAGCTCTGACAGGGGGATATACGAGCAGTACTTC
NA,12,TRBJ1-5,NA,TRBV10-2,CASSERFMPQHF,TGCGCCAGCAGTGAGAGGTTTATGCCCCAGCATTTT
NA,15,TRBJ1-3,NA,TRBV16,CASSQSELRGNTIYF,TGTGCCAGCAGCCAATCTGAGCTACGGGGAAACACCATATATTTT
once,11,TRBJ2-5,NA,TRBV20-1,CSARDQETQYF,TGCAGTGCTAGGGATCAAGAGACCCAGTACTTC
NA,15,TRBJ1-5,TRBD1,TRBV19,CASNPTGGGNQPQHF,TGTGCCAGTAACCCGACAGGGGGTGGCAATCAGCCCCAGCATTTT
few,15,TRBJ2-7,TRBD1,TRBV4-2,CASSQDLGQVYEQYF,TGTGCCAGCAGCCAAGATCTGGGACAGGTTTACGAGCAGTACTTC
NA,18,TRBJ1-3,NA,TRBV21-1,CASSRGGKAVRPGNTIYF,TGTGCCAGCAGCCGAGGGGGGAAGGCCGTACGACCTGGAAACACCATATATTTT
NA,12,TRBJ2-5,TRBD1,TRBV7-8,CASSQGQETQYF,TGTGCCAGCAGCCAGGGACAGGAGACCCAGTACTTC
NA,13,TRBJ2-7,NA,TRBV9,CASSSGHSYEQYF,TGTGCCAGCAGCTCGGGGCACTCCTACGAGCAGTACTTC
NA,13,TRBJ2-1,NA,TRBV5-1,CASSLGQDDEQFF,TGCGCCAGCAGCTTGGGGCAGGATGATGAGCAGTTCTTC
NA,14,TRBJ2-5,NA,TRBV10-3,CAISRTRPRETQYF,TGTGCCATCAGTAGGACCCGCCCCCGGGAGACCCAGTACTTC
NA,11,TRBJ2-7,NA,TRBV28,CASSSDRKKHF,TGTGCCAGCAGTTCCGACCGGAAGAAGCACTTC
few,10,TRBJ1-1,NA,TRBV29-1,CSVEEVEAFF,TGCAGCGTTGAGGAAGTGGAAGCTTTCTTT
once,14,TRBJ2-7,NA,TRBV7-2,CASSKSANNYEQYF,TGTGCCAGCAGCAAGAGCGCAAACAACTACGAGCAGTACTTC
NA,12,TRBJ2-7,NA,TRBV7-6,CASSLGGDEQYF,TGTGCCAGCAGTTTGGGCGGGGACGAGCAGTACTTC
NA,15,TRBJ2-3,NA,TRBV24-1,CATSDLGGSTDTQYF,TGTGCCACCAGTGATTTGGGGGGATCCACAGATACGCAGTATTTT
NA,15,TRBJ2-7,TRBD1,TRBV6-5,CASSYSNSGGYEQYF,TGTGCCAGCAGTTACTCGAATTCAGGGGGCTACGAGCAGTACTTC
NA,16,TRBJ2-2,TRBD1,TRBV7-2,CASSFGQGTNTGELFF,TGTGCCAGCAGCTTCGGACAGGGAACGAACACCGGGGAGCTGTTTTTT
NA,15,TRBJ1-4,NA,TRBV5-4,CASSTHRVGDEKLFF,TGTGCCAGCAGCACCCATCGGGTCGGTGATGAAAAACTGTTTTTT
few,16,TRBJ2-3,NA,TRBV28,CASSLWSEGDSDTQYF,TGTGCCAGCAGTCTGTGGAGTGAGGGGGACTCAGATACGCAGTATTTT
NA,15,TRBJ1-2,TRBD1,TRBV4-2,CASSPSPDRGDGYTF,TGTGCCAGCAGCCCCTCCCCGGACAGGGGAGATGGCTACACCTTC
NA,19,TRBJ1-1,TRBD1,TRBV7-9,CAMSGTGGLKGVLNTEAFF,TGTGCCATGAGTGGGACAGGGGGTCTCAAGGGGGTCTTGAACACTGAAGCTTTCTTT
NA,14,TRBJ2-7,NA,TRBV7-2,CASSSQLRGDEQYF,TGTGCCAGCAGCTCCCAACTACGGGGCGACGAGCAGTACTTC
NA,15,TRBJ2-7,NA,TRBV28,CASSLRGRWVHEQYF,TGTGCCAGCAGTTTAAGGGGACGGTGGGTCCACGAGCAGTACTTC
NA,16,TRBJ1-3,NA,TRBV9,CASSPREGISGNTIYF,TGTGCCAGCAGCCCCCGCGAGGGGATCTCTGGAAACACCATATATTTT
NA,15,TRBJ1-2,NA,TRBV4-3,CASSQDAGADYGYTF,TGCGCCAGCAGCCAAGATGCGGGGGCGGACTATGGCTACACCTTC
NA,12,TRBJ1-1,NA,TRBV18,CASSPRRTEAFF,TGTGCCAGCTCCCCACGAAGGACTGAAGCTTTCTTT
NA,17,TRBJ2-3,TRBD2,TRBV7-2,CASSPSSGRGNTDTQYF,TGTGCCAGCAGCCCCAGTAGCGGGAGGGGAAACACAGATACGCAGTATTTT
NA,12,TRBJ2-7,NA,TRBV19,CASSTQGYEQYF,TGTGCCAGTAGTACCCAGGGGTACGAGCAGTACTTC
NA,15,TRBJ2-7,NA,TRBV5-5,CASSLLTGSSYEQYF,TGTGCCAGCAGCCTTTTGACAGGAAGCTCCTACGAGCAGTACTTC
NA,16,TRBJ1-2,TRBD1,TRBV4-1,CASSQDWGQGSYGYTF,TGCGCCAGCAGCCAAGATTGGGGACAGGGTTCCTATGGCTACACCTTC
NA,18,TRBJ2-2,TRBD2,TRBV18,CASSPPPSGGARTGELFF,TGTGCCAGCTCACCACCGCCTAGCGGGGGGGCGCGGACCGGGGAGCTGTTTTTT
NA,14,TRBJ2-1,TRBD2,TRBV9,CASSAGTTYNEQFF,TGTGCCAGCAGCGCCGGGACTACATACAATGAGCAGTTCTTC
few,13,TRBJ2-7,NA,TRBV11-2,CASSPQHGLEQYF,TGTGCCAGCAGCCCACAGCATGGGCTAGAGCAGTACTTC
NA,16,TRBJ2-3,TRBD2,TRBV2,CASSDGLAGGADTQYF,TGTGCCAGCAGTGACGGTTTAGCGGGAGGGGCAGATACGCAGTATTTT
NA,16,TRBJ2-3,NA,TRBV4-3,CASSQDVSRLIHTQYF,TGCGCCAGCAGCCAAGACGTGAGCCGGCTCATACATACGCAGTATTTT
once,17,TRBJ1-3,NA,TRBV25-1,CASSALPDRHSGNTIYF,TGTGCCAGCAGTGCACTTCCCGACAGGCACTCTGGAAACACCATATATTTT
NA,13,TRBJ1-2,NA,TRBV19,CASSQGLTHGYTF,TGTGCCAGTAGTCAGGGGCTCACCCATGGCTACACCTTC
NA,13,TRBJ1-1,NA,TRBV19,CASRRGRNTEAFF,TGTGCCAGCAGGAGGGGGAGGAACACTGAAGCTTTCTTT
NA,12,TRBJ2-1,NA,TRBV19,CASSIHGNEQFF,TGTGCCAGTAGTATCCATGGCAATGAGCAGTTCTTC
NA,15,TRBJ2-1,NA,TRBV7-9,CASSQLGGTSVEQFF,TGTGCCAGCAGCCAACTAGGAGGGACCTCGGTGGAGCAGTTCTTC
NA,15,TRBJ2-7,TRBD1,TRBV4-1,CASSQERDSSYEQYF,TGCGCCAGCAGCCAAGAACGGGACAGCTCCTACGAGCAGTACTTC
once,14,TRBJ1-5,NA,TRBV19,CASSTRESNQPQHF,TGTGCCAGTAGTACCAGGGAAAGCAATCAGCCCCAGCATTTT
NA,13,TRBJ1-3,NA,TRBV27,CASSPRTGNTIYF,TGTGCCAGCAGTCCCCGAACTGGAAACACCATATATTTT
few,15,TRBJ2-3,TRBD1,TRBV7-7,CASSYGTGSGDTQYF,TGTGCTAGCAGCTACGGGACAGGGTCGGGAGATACGCAGTATTTT